The 10 T cell receptor beta chains listed next were all sequenced from one sample in a study of cytomegalovirus exposure and HLA in healthy donors. 60 Vbeta and 13 Jbeta primers were used in PCR. TCRdb's copy holds only in-frame clones and misses some; the assay was immunoSEQ multiplex PCR. Of around 190,000 clones in the sample, around 80% were seen once. The sequenced material came from PBMCs. These receptor sequences come from a woman in her thirties in good health and CMV-seropositive.

The J gene is TRBJ1-5, the V gene TRBV7-2; TRBD1 matches 12 bases. This CDR3 has 15 amino acids. V trimming: 5 bases; J trimming: 7 bases; junction bases outside the gene matches: 6. Germline V CDR1 and CDR2: SGHTA, FQGNSA. The DNA of the CDR3 is TGTGCCAGCAGCGGGACAGGGGGCTCGAGGCAGCCCCAGCATTTT. This sequence encodes CASSGTGGSRQPQHF.

This clone was seen just once. The chain combines TRBV9 with TRBJ2-1; 12 nucleotides align to TRBD2. Looked up from germline, CDR1 is SGDLS and CDR2 is YYNGEE. This CDR3 comprises 16 residues. The J segment lost 4 bases and the V segment lost 3 bases, leaving 5 bases of the junction unmatched. CDR3 nucleotides: TGTGCCAGCAGCGCGTCAACTAGCGGGGGGTACAATGAGCAGTTCTTC. Amino acid sequence: CASSASTSGGYNEQFF. The variable domain in full, completed from reference TRBV9 and TRBJ2-1, reads DSGVTQTPKHLITATGQRVTLRCSPRSGDLSVYWYQQSLDQGLQFLIQYYNGEERAKGNILERFSAQQFPDLHSELNLSSLELGDSALYFCASSASTSGGYNEQFFGPGTRLTVL.

V is TRBV7-2 and J is TRBJ2-1; 7 bases line up with TRBD2. V shed 6 bases and J 6 bases; nucleotides not matched to a gene: 8. CDR1 and CDR2 from the germline V gene are SGHTA and FQGNSA. The CDR3 contains 14 residues. In DNA, the CDR3 is TGTGCCAGCAGACCGAGCGGGACTTCCAATGAGCAGTTCTTC. Translated: CASRPSGTSNEQFF.

This chain connects TRBV4-2 to TRBJ2-4; 9 bases are a match to TRBD2. The CDR3 covers 19 residues. V gave up 0 bases and J gave up 5 bases; unmatched junction bases: 14. CDR1 is LGHNA and CDR2 is YNFKEQ in the germline V gene. The CDR3 nucleotides are TGTGCCAGCAGCCAAGATTTGTTGATAGCGGGAGTTGCTGAAAACATTCAGTACTTC. Translation gives CASSQDLLIAGVAENIQYF.

This chain uses TRBV4-1 with TRBJ2-1; D gene uncertain. The V gene's germline CDR1 is MGHRA and CDR2 YSYEKL. The CDR3 extends over 15 amino acids. Trimming stripped 4 bases from V and 4 bases from J, with 14 bases between. The CDR3 loop is CASSPRALSYNEQFF. The CDR3 nucleotides are TGCGCCAGCAGCCCCCGAGCCCTCTCTTACAATGAGCAGTTCTTC.

This sequence joins TRBV21-1 and TRBJ1-4. TRBV21-1 is a documented pseudogene. The CDR3 spans 18 residues. The CDR3 nucleotides are TGTGCCAGCAGCAAAGCGCTTTCTCGAAATCAAGCGAATGAAAAACTGTTTTTT. This translates into CASSKALSRNQANEKLFF.

This chain joins TRBV6-1 and TRBJ1-1; TRBD1 agrees at 10 bases. The junction had 7 bases not matched to a gene; V was cut back by 3 bases and J by 0 bases. Germline assignment: CDR1 MNHNS and CDR2 SASEGT. CDR3 size: 17 residues. CDR3: CASSDRDRGLMNTEAFF. The CDR3 DNA reads as TGTGCCAGCAGTGACCGGGACAGGGGTCTCATGAACACTGAAGCTTTCTTT.

The J gene is TRBJ1-5, the V gene TRBV2; TRBD1 might be the D (6 bases). The V and J ends lost 5 bases and 2 bases respectively, with 10 bases between them. Per germline, CDR1 SNHLY and CDR2 FYNNEI. The CDR3 has 14 residues. The CDR3 bases are TGTGCCAGCAGTTATCCAGGGGGCAATCAGCCCCAGCATTTT. Its translation is CASSYPGGNQPQHF.

This clone was counted a few times. The chain has TRBV29-1 and TRBJ2-3; perhaps TRBD1 as D (5 bases). The CDR3 is made up of 13 amino acids. Germline-derived CDR1 and CDR2 are SQVTM and ANQGSEA. Trimming took off 3 bases at V and 0 bases at J, with 7 bases between the two ends. This CDR3 reads CSVDRDSTDTQYF. The DNA for the CDR3 is TGCAGCGTTGACAGGGATAGCACAGATACGCAGTATTTT.

V usage is TRBV5-4 and J usage is TRBJ2-7, with 11 positions matching TRBD2. CDR3 length: 14 amino acids. From germline, CDR1 is SGHNT and CDR2 YYREEE (reference sequence). The junction had 8 bases not matched to a gene; V was cut back by 0 bases and J by 12 bases. The CDR3 loop reads CASSLEGSGRVLYF. CDR3 bases: TGTGCCAGCAGCTTGGAAGGTAGCGGGAGGGTGTTGTACTTC.